The 21 T cell receptor beta chains reported below all come from one sample, sequenced in a study of blood T cell repertoires in COVID-19. This table comes from immunoSEQ multiplex PCR, and its TCRdb copy is limited to in-frame clones, with some not included. This repertoire shows 110,000 to 150,000 clones, more than 80% found once; its top ten account for more than 9.5%. The sample consisted of peripheral blood. The receptor source for this set is a woman aged 80 or older with acute or convalescent COVID-19.

The chain recombines TRBV5-1 with TRBJ1-3, with 7 bases aligning to TRBD1. V shed 3 bases, J shed 3 bases, and the junction held 9 bases outside the gene matches. Germline V lookup: CDR1 SGHRS, CDR2 YFSETQ. The CDR3 is 16 residues long. The CDR3 nucleotides are TGCGCCAGCAGCTCAGACAGGGTCGCGGTTGGAAACACCATATATTTT. Protein sequence: CASSSDRVAVGNTIYF.

The chain has TRBV11-3 and TRBJ2-1, with D tentatively TRBD2 (6 bases). In germline, CDR1 is SGHNT, CDR2 YENEEA. CDR3 length: 13 amino acids. V dropped 1 base and J dropped 8 bases, with 9 bases sitting between them. The CDR3 region has the DNA TGTGCCAGCAGCTTAGGGGGGGAGCATGAGCAGTTCTTC. This sequence encodes CASSLGGEHEQFF. The complete variable domain, with remaining parts taken from reference TRBV11-3 and TRBJ2-1, reads EAGVVQSPRYKIIEKKQPVAFWCNPISGHNTLYWYLQNLGQGPELLIRYENEEAVDDSQLPKDRFSAERLKGVDSTLKIQPAELGDSAVYLCASSLGGEHEQFFGPGTRLTVL.

The rearrangement uses TRBV5-1 and TRBJ2-3; TRBD2 matches at 8 bases. CDR1 SGHRS and CDR2 YFSETQ come from the germline V gene. The CDR3 totals 13 residues. After removal of 4 bases from V and 5 bases from J, the junction contained 3 bases not matched to a gene. Here the CDR3 DNA reads TGCGCCAGCAGCCCGGGAGGGGGAGATACGCAGTATTTT. This codes for CASSPGGGDTQYF.

The genes are TRBV5-4 and TRBJ1-3, with D tentatively TRBD1 (6 bases). The germline V and J ends were trimmed by 4 bases and 2 bases, with 13 bases remaining between them. The CDR3 is 15 amino acids. Germline loops: CDR1 SGHNT, CDR2 YYREEE (reference sequence). The CDR3 DNA reads as TGTGCCAGCAGCGGGCCCCCAGGGGCTGGAAACACCATATATTTT. This encodes CASSGPPGAGNTIYF.

The chain carries TRBV7-8 and TRBJ1-5; tentative D call: TRBD1 (6 bases). Germline-derived CDR1 and CDR2 are SGHVS and FQNEAQ. The CDR3 spans 15 residues. V lost 2 bases, J lost 3 bases, and 11 bases lay in between. The CDR3 region is CASSLQGRINQPQHF. DNA for the CDR3: TGTGCCAGCAGCTTACAGGGGCGCATCAATCAGCCCCAGCATTTT.

The chain has TRBV30 and TRBJ1-4; D gene ambiguous. The CDR3 loop spans 11 amino acids. Germline V gives CDR1 GTSNPN, CDR2 SVGIG (reference sequence). The V gene lost 2 bases and the J gene lost 12 bases, with 10 bases spanning the gap. The CDR3 DNA reads TGTGCCTGGAGTCTTCCCGGGGAACTGTTTTTT. Amino acids: CAWSLPGELFF.

Only one count was recorded for this clone. The CDR3 protein is CASSGGPGRNQPQHF. The CDR3 nucleotides read TGTGCCAGCAGCGGGGGCCCCGGGAGGAATCAGCCCCAGCATTTT. The chain is built from TRBV7-2 and TRBJ1-5; D possibly corresponds to TRBD1 (6 bases). Trimming stripped 5 bases from V and 4 bases from J, with 15 bases between. The V gene's germline CDR1 is SGHTA and CDR2 FQGNSA. The CDR3 is made up of 15 amino acids. The full variable domain, its missing parts supplied by reference TRBV7-2 and TRBJ1-5, is GAGVSQSPSNKVTEKGKDVELRCDPISGHTALYWYRQSLGQGLEFLIYFQGNSAPDKSGLPSDRFSAERTGGSVSTLTIQRTQQEDSAVYLCASSGGPGRNQPQHFGDGTRLSIL.

The V call is TRBV10-3, the J call TRBJ2-3; 9 positions match TRBD2. CDR1 is ENHRY, CDR2 SYGVKD, per germline. CDR3 length: 15 residues. The V segment lost 6 bases and the J segment 5 bases; nucleotides outside the gene matches: 9. CDR3 amino acids: CAISLSGGTGDTQYF. DNA for the CDR3: TGTGCCATCAGCCTTAGCGGGGGTACGGGAGATACGCAGTATTTT.

Notes on this clone: A junction boundary mismatches the germline segment, possibly from a read error. The chain couples TRBV6-5 to TRBJ1-2; 8 nucleotides align to TRBD1. The CDR3 runs 11 residues. Germline V lookup: CDR1 MNHEY, CDR2 SVGAGI. CDR3: CASFAGQEYGF. The CDR3 DNA reads TGTGCCAGCTTTGCGGGACAGGAGTACGGATTC.

This chain joins TRBV4-1 and TRBJ1-2; D perhaps matches TRBD1 (6 bases). V shed 6 bases and J shed 4 bases, with 18 bases lying between them. This CDR3 is 15 amino acids long. Looked up from germline, CDR1 is MGHRA and CDR2 is YSYEKL. CDR3 sequence reads: CASRGTTQQGYGYTF. CDR3 DNA sequence: TGCGCCAGCAGGGGTACGACACAACAGGGCTATGGCTACACCTTC.

This clone was found a few times. The V gene is TRBV5-1, the J gene TRBJ1-6, with TRBD1 matching over 7 bases. Per germline, CDR1 SGHRS and CDR2 YFSETQ. CDR3 length equals 15 residues. The V and J ends lost 4 bases and 5 bases, in that order; junction bases with no gene match: 6. CDR3 sequence (DNA): TGCGCCAGCAGCGAGGGACAGATTAATAATTCACCCCTCCACTTT. Amino acid sequence: CASSEGQINNSPLHF.

The genes are TRBV7-2 and TRBJ2-1, with 10 bases fitting TRBD1. The CDR3 consists of 16 residues. V shed 3 bases, J shed 5 bases, and the junction held 7 bases outside the gene matches. In germline, CDR1 is SGHTA, CDR2 FQGNSA. CDR3 region: CASSFSPGTGDNEQFF. The DNA of the CDR3 is TGTGCCAGCAGCTTTTCTCCCGGGACAGGGGACAATGAGCAGTTCTTC.

This clone was observed a single time. The chain couples TRBV5-1 to TRBJ1-1, with D maybe TRBD1 (5 bases). V was clipped by 0 bases and J by 4 bases, with 13 bases between them. This CDR3 region has 15 residues. Germline-derived CDR1 and CDR2 are SGHRS and YFSETQ. In nucleotides, the CDR3 is TGCGCCAGCAGCTTGGCTCTAAACGGGGGCACTGAAGCTTTCTTT. The encoded protein is CASSLALNGGTEAFF.

This clone was counted between two and nine times. This chain connects TRBV6-5 to TRBJ1-4, with D perhaps matching TRBD1 (6 bases). Trimming shortened V by 10 bases and J by 7 bases, and 19 bases separated the two germline ends. The germline CDR1 and CDR2 sequences are MNHEY and SVGAGI. There are 14 residues in the CDR3. CDR3 coding DNA: TGTGCCACACGAACTGGGGGCAACGGTGAAAAACTGTTTTTT. It is translated as CATRTGGNGEKLFF.

The CDR3 DNA follows: TGTGCCAGCAGCTTAACGGGGACAGGAAATTCACCCCTCCACTTT. Its protein is CASSLTGTGNSPLHF. The chain joins TRBV7-3 to TRBJ1-6; TRBD1 aligns across 8 bases. Trimming cost V 0 bases and J 7 bases; bases outside gene matches: 2. The CDR3 contains 15 residues. CDR1 is SGHTA, CDR2 FQGTGA, per germline.

The CDR3 here is CSAQAFGEKLFF. The DNA of the CDR3 is TGCAGCGCGCAAGCTTTTGGTGAAAAACTGTTTTTT. The rearrangement uses TRBV29-1 and TRBJ1-4, with unresolved D. V lost 7 bases and J lost 7, with 13 bases in between. The germline V gene encodes CDR1 SQVTM and CDR2 ANQGSEA. The CDR3 is made up of 12 amino acids.

The table lists this clone with a count of one. V is TRBV7-2 and J is TRBJ1-6; D is uncertain. V lost 1 base, J lost 0 bases, and 16 bases lay in between. Germline V gene lookup returns CDR1 SGHTA and CDR2 FQGNSA. This CDR3 region has 19 residues. In DNA, the CDR3 is TGTGCCAGCAGCTTAGATATGGTTCGATTGAGCTCCTATAATTCACCCCTCCACTTT. This sequence encodes CASSLDMVRLSSYNSPLHF.

This clone has a handful of counts. The chain has TRBV2 and TRBJ1-5; the match to TRBD1 covers 8 bases. With 1 base clipped from V and 5 bases from J, the junction kept 1 base outside the gene matches. CDR1 is SNHLY, CDR2 FYNNEI, per germline. The CDR3 has 14 amino acids. The CDR3 DNA sequence: TGTGCCAGCAGTGAAGGGACAGGGTATCAGCCCCAGCATTTT. Its translation is CASSEGTGYQPQHF.

V usage is TRBV18 and J usage is TRBJ1-6, with 7 bases aligning to TRBD1. The CDR3 loop spans 15 amino acids. Per the germline V gene, CDR1 is KGHSH and CDR2 is LQKENI. V dropped 0 bases and J dropped 5; count of bases not matched to a gene: 1. CDR3 amino acids: CASSPPGTDNSPLHF. In nucleotides, the CDR3 is TGTGCCAGCTCACCACCCGGGACAGATAATTCACCCCTCCACTTT. Supplemented by reference TRBV18 and TRBJ1-6, the full variable domain reads NAGVMQNPRHLVRRRGQEARLRCSPMKGHSHVYWYRQLPEEGLKFMVYLQKENIIDESGMPKERFSAEFPKEGPSILRIQQVVRGDSAAYFCASSPPGTDNSPLHFGNGTRLTVT.

The chain carries TRBV6-1 and TRBJ1-3; tentative D call: TRBD1 (5 bases). V was trimmed by 1 base and J by 4 bases, leaving 11 bases between them. From germline, CDR1 is MNHNS and CDR2 SASEGT. The CDR3 totals 15 residues. The CDR3 coding sequence is TGTGCCAGCAGTGAAGTAGGAGGGGCCGGAAACACCATATATTTT. Its translation is CASSEVGGAGNTIYF.

This clone was picked up a small number of times. This rearrangement joins TRBV10-1 to TRBJ1-1; 7 bases fit TRBD1. V shed 0 bases and J 1 base; nucleotides not matched to a gene: 2. Germline-derived CDR1 and CDR2 are WNHNN and SYGVQD (reference sequence). CDR3 length: 15 amino acids. CDR3: CASSESGQSNTEAFF. CDR3 in DNA: TGCGCCAGCAGTGAGTCGGGACAGTCGAACACTGAAGCTTTCTTT.